This T cell receptor beta chain was sequenced in a study of shared clonotypes between healthy human individuals. On the study more broadly: Aged between 18 and 49, the donors were two women and a few men.

The study ran the assay at deep level. Profiled with immunoSEQ multiplex PCR; TCRdb holds only in-frame clones, not every one. Found here are more than 500,000 clones, approximately 95% of them singletons; the top ten hold about 0.06%. This receptor was obtained from a woman in her twenties or thirties in good health. Material for sequencing was naive CD4+ T cells sorted from blood. Subset described: CD45RA+ positively selected.

CDR3 nucleotides: TGTGCCAGCAGCGCTACTAGCGGGAGCGGTTCCTACAATGAGCAGTTCTTC. Translated: CASSATSGSGSYNEQFF. The genes are TRBV9 and TRBJ2-1; 11 positions match TRBD2. Losses at the gene ends were 3 bases for V and 1 base for J; bases not matched to a gene: 6. Germline V gene sequence: CDR1 SGDLS, CDR2 YYNGEE. The CDR3 length is 17 residues.